This T cell receptor beta chain is from a study of blood T cells in healthy people across ages. Donation came from healthy Caucasian individuals in Russia who were aged roughly 6 to 100. Primers used in a second PCR of roughly 6 to 11 cycles were a sample-barcoded 5' primer and a J-beta primer mix. Each CDR3 protein is one row after TCRdb ran MiXCR on the 5' RACE reads. Among some 550,000 distinct CDR3 sequences listed, around 48% were seen once. This CDR3 comprises 16 residues. Germline-derived CDR1 and CDR2 are LNHNV and YYDKDF (reference sequence). The J segment lost 3 bases and the V segment lost 0 bases, leaving 7 bases of the junction unmatched.

The sequence was collected from a man at least 80 years old in good health. Sequencing was done on a sample of blood. This chain joins TRBV15 and TRBJ2-5, with TRBD2 matching 7 bases. CDR3 amino acids: CATSRDYGLAEETQYF. CDR3 bases: TGTGCCACCAGCAGAGATTACGGCCTAGCGGAAGAGACCCAGTACTTC.